This T cell receptor (beta chain) was found in a study of blood T cell repertoires in COVID-19 (dated by TCRdb to about 2020). Study-level background: Collaborator samples came from the United States, Italy and Spain and covered acute and convalescent phases of COVID-19. The prospective study material was composed of cDNA or gDNA derived from T cells, B-cell-depleted T cells, or PBMCs. The dataset comprised deeply sampled blood TCRbeta repertoires from subjects exposed to, actively infected with, or recovered from COVID-19. The repertoires were released in a freely available public database meant as a resource for research on the immune response to SARS-CoV-2. The samples were drawn from the first 160 participants of the ongoing ImmuneRACE study and from 1,254 subjects provided by 6 global collaborators. The sample metadata nearly always contained a de-identified subject ID, COVID-19 status, age in years and sex. Where HLA class I and class II types were available, the types were taken from metadata supplied by the sample provider, not from assay-based typing. Overall study results and their limits: How much clinical and demographic metadata was included differed by source and by participant, and the metadata was provided uncurated.

TCRbeta CDR3 regions were amplified from genomic DNA by means of the immunoSEQ Assay, a bias-controlled multiplex PCR. In the original analysis: Within the assay, amplification of reference gene primers was used to estimate how many nucleated cells each sample contained. To quantify the absolute abundance of each unique TCRbeta CDR3 rearrangement, sequence reads were collapsed and filtered. For each sample, productive Simpson clonality was calculated as the square root of Simpson's diversity index over productive rearrangements. The immuneACCESS repertoire file appears here via TCRdb, limited to in-frame rearrangements. These files lack a portion of the clones; in checked studies, under half of the deficit traces to unresolved V genes, and the cause of the others is not known. V and J calls and clone size come straight from that table; D and trimming were deduced from the DNA. This sample holds some 68,000 clones; over 75% were observed only once. Roughly 2.3% of the sample is taken by the ten largest.

CDR1 and CDR2 (SGHNT, YYREEE) derive from the germline V gene (reference sequence). The V and J ends are trimmed by 1 base and 8 bases, leaving 18 bases between them. The CDR3 runs 15 residues from the cysteine to the phenylalanine. Only CDR3 DNA is held: 45 bases, read in frame from base 1. As concerns this clone: This clone's antigen is unknown. Base qualities are not at hand, and no much larger clone is one base apart.

Whole blood was collected in K2EDTA tubes by collaborating institutions according to the institutions' own protocols. Collaborator samples were shipped for TCRbeta analysis as frozen whole blood, isolated PBMCs, or DNA extracted from either sample type. Sequencing used peripheral blood. The sequence joins TRBV5-4 to TRBJ1-2; tentative D gene TRBD1, with 6 bases matching. The sequence was obtained from a human donor in a cohort sampled during active COVID-19. The CDR3 protein: CASSLWGRGPKGYTF. DNA sequence: TGTGCCAGCAGCTTGTGGGGCAGGGGCCCAAAGGGCTACACCTTC.